This T cell receptor (beta chain) originates from a study of blood T cell repertoires in COVID-19. The table came from immunoSEQ multiplex PCR; TCRdb's copy has only in-frame clones and leaves some out. Of tens of thousands of clones in the sample, roughly four fifths were seen once. CDR3 length: 18 residues. CDR1 is SGDLS and CDR2 is YYNGEE in the germline V gene. Unmatched junction bases numbered 10, after V lost 0 bases and J lost 1 base. The sequencing input was peripheral blood. The chain has TRBV9 and TRBJ1-3; TRBD1 matches at 7 bases. This TCR was recovered from a man in his 70s with active COVID-19. CDR3 sequence reads: CASSVGMGWTGSGNTIYF. The CDR3 nucleotides read TGTGCCAGCAGCGTAGGTATGGGGTGGACAGGATCTGGAAACACCATATATTTT.